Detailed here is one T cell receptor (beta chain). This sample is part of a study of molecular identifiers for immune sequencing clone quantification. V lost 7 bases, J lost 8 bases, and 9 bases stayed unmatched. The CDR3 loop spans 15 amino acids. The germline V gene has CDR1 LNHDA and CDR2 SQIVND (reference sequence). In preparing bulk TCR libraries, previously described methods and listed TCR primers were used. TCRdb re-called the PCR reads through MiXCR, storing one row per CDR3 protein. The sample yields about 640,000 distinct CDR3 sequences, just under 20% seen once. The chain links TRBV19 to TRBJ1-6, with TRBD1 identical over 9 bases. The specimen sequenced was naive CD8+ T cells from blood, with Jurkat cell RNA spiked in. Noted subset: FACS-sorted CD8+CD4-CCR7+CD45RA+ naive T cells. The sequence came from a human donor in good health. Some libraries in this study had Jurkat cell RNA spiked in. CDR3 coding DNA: TGTGCCAGTAACCACCCGGACAGGGGCTATTCACCCCTCCACTTT. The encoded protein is CASNHPDRGYSPLHF.